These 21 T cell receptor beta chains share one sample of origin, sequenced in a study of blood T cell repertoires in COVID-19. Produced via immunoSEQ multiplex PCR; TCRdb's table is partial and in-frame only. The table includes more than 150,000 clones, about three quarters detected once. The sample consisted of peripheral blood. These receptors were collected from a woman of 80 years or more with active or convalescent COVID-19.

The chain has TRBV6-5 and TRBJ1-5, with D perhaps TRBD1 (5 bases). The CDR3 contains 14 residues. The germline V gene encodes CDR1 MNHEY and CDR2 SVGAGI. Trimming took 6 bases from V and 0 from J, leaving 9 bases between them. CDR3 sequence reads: CASRPGLSNQPQHF. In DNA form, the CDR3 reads TGTGCCAGCAGACCAGGGCTTAGCAATCAGCCCCAGCATTTT.

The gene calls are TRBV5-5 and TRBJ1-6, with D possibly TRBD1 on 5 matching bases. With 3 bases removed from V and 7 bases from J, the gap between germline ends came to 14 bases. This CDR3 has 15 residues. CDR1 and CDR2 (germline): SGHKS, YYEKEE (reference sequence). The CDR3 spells CASSYAGRNNSPLHF. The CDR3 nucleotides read TGTGCCAGCAGCTACGCAGGGAGGAACAATTCACCCCTCCACTTT.

The CDR3, as DNA: TGTGCCTGGAGTGTACTTTCAGAGACCCAGTACTTC. This gives the protein CAWSVLSETQYF. The gene calls are TRBV30 and TRBJ2-5; D call uncertain. The CDR3 runs 12 residues. Trimming removed 0 bases from V and 4 bases from J, with 6 bases in between. Germline values: CDR1 GTSNPN, CDR2 SVGIG (reference sequence). Complete variable domain (other parts from reference TRBV30 and TRBJ2-5): SQTIHQWPATLVQPVGSPLSLECTVEGTSNPNLYWYRQAAGRGLQLLFYSVGIGQISSEVPQNLSASRPQDRQFILSSKKLLLSDSGFYLCAWSVLSETQYFGPGTRLLVL.

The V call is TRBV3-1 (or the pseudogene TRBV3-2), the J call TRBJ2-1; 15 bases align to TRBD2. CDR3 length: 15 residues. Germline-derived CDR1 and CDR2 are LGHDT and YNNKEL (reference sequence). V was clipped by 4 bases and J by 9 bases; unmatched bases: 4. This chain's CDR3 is CASSPRTSGGAEQFF. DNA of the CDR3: TGTGCCAGCAGCCCTCGGACTAGCGGGGGGGCTGAGCAGTTCTTC.

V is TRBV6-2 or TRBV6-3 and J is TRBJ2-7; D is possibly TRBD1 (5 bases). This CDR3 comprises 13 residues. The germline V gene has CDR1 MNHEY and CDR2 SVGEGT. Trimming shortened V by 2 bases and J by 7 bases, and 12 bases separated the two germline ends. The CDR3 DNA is TGTGCCAGCAGTTACGCAGGGCGGAGTGAGCAGTACTTC. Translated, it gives CASSYAGRSEQYF.

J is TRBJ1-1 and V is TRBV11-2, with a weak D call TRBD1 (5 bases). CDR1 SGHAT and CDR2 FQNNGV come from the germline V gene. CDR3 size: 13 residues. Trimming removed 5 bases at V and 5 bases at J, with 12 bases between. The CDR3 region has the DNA TGTGCCAGCAGCCCTAGGAGGGGAACTGAAGCTTTCTTT. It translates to CASSPRRGTEAFF.

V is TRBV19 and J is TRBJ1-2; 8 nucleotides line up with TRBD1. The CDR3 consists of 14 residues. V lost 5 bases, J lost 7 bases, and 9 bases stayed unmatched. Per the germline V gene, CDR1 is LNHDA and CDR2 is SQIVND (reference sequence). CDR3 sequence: CASSSRQGIGGYTF. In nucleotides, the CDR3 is TGTGCCAGTAGTTCCAGACAGGGGATTGGTGGCTACACCTTC.

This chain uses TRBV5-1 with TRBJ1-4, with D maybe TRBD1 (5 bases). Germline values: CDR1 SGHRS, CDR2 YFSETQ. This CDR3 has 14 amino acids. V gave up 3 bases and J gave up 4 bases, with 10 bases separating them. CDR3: CASSSDRINEKLFF. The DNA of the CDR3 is TGCGCCAGCAGCTCTGACAGAATTAATGAAAAACTGTTTTTT.

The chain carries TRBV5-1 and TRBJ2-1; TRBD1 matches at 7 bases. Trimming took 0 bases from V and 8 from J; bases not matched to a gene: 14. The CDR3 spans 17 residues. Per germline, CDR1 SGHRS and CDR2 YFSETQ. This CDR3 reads CASSLGGKGAVFDEQFF. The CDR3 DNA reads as TGCGCCAGCAGCTTGGGTGGAAAGGGGGCCGTTTTCGATGAGCAGTTCTTC.

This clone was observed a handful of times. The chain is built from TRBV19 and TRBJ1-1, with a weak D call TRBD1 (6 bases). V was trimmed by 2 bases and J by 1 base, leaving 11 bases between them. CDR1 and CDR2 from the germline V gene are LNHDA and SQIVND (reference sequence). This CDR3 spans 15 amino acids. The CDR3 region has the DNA TGTGCCAGTAGTATAAGAGGGACACCGAACACTGAAGCTTTCTTT. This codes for CASSIRGTPNTEAFF.

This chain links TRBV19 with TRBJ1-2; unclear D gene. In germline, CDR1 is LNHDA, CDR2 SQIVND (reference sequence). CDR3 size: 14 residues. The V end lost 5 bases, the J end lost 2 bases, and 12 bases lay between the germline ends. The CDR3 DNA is TGTGCCAGTAGTGTCCGGGAGGCCAACTATGGCTACACCTTC. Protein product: CASSVREANYGYTF.

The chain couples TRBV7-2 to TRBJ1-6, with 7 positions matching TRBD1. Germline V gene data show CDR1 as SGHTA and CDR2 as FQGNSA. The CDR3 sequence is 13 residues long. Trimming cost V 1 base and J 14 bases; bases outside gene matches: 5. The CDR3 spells CASSLEEGAALHF. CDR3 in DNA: TGTGCCAGCAGCTTAGAGGAGGGGGCGGCCCTCCACTTT.

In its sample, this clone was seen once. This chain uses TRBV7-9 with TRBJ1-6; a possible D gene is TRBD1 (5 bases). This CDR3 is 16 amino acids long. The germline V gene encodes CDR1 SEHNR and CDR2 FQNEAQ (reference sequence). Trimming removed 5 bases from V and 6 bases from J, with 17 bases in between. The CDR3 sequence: CASSRGGGVGNSPLHF. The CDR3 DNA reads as TGTGCCAGCAGCCGTGGAGGAGGGGTCGGTAATTCACCCCTCCACTTT. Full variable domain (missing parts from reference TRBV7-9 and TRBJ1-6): DTGVSQNPRHKITKRGQNVTFRCDPISEHNRLYWYRQTLGQGPEFLTYFQNEAQLEKSRLLSDRFSAERPKGSFSTLEIQRTEQGDSAMYLCASSRGGGVGNSPLHFGNGTRLTVT.

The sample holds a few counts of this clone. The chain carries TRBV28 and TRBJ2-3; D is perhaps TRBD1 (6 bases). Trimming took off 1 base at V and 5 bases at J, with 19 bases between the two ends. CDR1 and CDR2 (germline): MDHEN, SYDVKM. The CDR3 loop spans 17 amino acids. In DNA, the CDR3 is TGTGCCAGCAGTTTATTATTAGTGGGGCAGGGGATAGATACGCAGTATTTT. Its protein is CASSLLLVGQGIDTQYF.

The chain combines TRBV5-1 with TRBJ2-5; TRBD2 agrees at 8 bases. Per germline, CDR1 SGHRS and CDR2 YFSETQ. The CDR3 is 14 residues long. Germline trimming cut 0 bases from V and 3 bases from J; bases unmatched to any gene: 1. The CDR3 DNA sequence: TGCGCCAGCAGCTTGGAACTAGCGGAAGAGACCCAGTACTTC. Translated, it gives CASSLELAEETQYF. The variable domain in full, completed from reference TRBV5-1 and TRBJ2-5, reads KAGVTQTPRYLIKTRGQQVTLSCSPISGHRSVSWYQQTPGQGLQFLFEYFSETQRNKGNFPGRFSGRQFSNSRSEMNVSTLELGDSALYLCASSLELAEETQYFGPGTRLLVL.

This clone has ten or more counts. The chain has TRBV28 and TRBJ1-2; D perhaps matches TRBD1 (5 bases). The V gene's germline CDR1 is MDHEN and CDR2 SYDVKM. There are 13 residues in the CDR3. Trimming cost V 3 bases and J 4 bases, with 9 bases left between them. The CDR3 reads CASSLGGAYGYTF. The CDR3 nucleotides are TGTGCCAGCAGTTTGGGAGGGGCCTATGGCTACACCTTC.

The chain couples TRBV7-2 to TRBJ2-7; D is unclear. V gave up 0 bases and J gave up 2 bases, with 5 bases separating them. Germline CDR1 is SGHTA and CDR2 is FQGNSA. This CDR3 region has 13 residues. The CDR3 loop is CASSLASPYEQYF. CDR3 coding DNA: TGTGCCAGCAGCTTAGCGAGCCCCTACGAGCAGTACTTC.

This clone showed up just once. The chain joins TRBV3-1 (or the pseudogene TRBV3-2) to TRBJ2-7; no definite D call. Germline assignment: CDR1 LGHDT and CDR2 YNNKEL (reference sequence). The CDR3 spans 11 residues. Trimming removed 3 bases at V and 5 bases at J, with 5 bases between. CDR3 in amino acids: CASSQSDEQYF. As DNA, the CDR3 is TGTGCCAGCAGCCAGTCAGACGAGCAGTACTTC.

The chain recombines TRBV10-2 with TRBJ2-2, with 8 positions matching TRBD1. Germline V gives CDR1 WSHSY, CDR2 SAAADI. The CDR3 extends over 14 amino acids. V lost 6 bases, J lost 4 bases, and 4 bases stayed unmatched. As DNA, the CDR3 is TGCGCCAGCAGGGGAACAGGGGGCACCGGGGAGCTGTTTTTT. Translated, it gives CASRGTGGTGELFF.

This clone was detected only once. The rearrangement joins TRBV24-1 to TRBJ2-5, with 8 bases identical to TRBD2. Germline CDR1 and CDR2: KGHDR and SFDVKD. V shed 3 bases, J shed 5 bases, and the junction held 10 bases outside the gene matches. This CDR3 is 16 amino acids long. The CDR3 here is CATSDETGGPRETQYF. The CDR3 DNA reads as TGTGCCACCAGTGATGAAACGGGGGGGCCTAGGGAGACCCAGTACTTC.

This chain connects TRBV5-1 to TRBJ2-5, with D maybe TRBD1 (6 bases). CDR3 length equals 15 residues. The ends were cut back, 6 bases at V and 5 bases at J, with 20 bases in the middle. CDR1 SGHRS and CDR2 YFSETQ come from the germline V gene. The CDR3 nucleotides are TGCGCCAGCAAACTTTCGGCAGGGGAAGGGGAGACCCAGTACTTC. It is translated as CASKLSAGEGETQYF.